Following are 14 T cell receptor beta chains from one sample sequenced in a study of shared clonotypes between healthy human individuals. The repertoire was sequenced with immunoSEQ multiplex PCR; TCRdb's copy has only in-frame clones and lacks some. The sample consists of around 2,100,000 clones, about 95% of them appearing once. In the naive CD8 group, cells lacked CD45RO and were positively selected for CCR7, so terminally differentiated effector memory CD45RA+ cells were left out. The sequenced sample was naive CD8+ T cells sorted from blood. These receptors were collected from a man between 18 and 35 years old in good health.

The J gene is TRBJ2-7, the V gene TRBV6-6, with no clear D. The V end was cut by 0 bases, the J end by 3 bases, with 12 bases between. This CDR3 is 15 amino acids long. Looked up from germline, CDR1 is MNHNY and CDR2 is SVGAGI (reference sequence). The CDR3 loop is CASSYSGPHHYEQYF. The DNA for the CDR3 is TGTGCCAGCAGTTACTCTGGTCCGCACCACTACGAGCAGTACTTC.

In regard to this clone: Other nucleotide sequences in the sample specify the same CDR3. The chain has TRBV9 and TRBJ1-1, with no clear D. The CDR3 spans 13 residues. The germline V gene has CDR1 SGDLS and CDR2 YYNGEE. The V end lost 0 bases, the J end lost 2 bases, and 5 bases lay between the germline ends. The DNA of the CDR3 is TGTGCCAGCAGCGTAGCCGGAAACACTGAAGCTTTCTTT. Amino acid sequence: CASSVAGNTEAFF.

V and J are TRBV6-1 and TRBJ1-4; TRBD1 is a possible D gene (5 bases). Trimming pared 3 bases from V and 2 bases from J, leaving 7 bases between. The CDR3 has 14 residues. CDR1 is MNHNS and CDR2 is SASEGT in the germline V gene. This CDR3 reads CASSEDITNEKLFF. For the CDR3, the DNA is TGTGCCAGCAGTGAGGACATTACTAATGAAAAACTGTTTTTT.

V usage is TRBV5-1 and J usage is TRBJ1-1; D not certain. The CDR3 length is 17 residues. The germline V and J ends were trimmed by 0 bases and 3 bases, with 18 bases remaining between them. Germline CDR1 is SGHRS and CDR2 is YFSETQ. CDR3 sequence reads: CASSLAGVSYEDTEAFF. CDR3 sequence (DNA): TGCGCCAGCAGCTTGGCCGGGGTAAGCTATGAGGACACTGAAGCTTTCTTT.

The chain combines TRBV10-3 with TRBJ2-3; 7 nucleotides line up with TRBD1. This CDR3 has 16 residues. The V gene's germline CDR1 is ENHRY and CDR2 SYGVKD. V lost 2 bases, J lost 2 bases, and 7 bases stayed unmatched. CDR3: CAISERAGGITDTQYF. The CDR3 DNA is TGTGCCATCAGTGAGCGGGCAGGGGGAATCACAGATACGCAGTATTTT.

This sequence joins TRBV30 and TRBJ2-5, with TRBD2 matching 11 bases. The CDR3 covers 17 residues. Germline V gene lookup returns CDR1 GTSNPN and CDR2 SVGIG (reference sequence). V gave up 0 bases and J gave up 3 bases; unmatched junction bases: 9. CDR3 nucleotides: TGTGCCTGGAGTGTACTAGCGGGAGATTTTTGGGAAGAGACCCAGTACTTC. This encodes CAWSVLAGDFWEETQYF.

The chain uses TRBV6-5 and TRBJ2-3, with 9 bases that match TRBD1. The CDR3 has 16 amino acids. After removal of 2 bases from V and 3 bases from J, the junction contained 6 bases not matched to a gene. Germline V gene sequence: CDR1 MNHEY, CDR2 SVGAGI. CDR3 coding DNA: TGTGCCAGCAGTTACCGACAGGGGGTTGGAACAGATACGCAGTATTTT. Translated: CASSYRQGVGTDTQYF.

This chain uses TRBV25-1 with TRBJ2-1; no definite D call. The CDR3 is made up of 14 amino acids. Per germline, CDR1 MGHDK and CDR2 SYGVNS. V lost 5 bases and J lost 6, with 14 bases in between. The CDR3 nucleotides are TGTGCCAGCAGTAATTCAGGACCGGGCAATGAGCAGTTCTTC. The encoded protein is CASSNSGPGNEQFF.

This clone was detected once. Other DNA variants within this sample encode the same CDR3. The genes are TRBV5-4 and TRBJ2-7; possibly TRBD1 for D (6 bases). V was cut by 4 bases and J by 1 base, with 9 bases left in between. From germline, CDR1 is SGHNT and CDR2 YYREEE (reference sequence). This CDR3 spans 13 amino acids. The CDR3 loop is CASSIQGSYEQYF. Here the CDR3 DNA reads TGTGCCAGCAGCATACAGGGATCCTACGAGCAGTACTTC.

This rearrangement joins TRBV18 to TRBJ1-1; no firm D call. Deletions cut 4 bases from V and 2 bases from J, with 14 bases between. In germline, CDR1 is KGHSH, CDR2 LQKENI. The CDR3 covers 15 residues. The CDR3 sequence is CASSLSAAFNTEAFF. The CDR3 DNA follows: TGTGCCAGCTCACTATCAGCGGCTTTTAACACTGAAGCTTTCTTT.

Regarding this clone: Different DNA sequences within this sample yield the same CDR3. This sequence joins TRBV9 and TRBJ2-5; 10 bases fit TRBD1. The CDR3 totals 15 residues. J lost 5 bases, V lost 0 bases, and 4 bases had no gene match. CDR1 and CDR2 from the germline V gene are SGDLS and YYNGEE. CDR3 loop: CASSVGQGARETQYF. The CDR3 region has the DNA TGTGCCAGCAGCGTAGGACAGGGGGCGCGTGAGACCCAGTACTTC.

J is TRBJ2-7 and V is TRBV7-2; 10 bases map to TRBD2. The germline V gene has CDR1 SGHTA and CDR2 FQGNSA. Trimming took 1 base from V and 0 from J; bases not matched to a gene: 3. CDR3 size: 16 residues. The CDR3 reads CASSLEGLASSYEQYF. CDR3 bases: TGTGCCAGCAGCTTAGAGGGACTAGCGAGCTCCTACGAGCAGTACTTC.

CDR3 loop: CASSLVWASGANVLTF. In nucleotides, the CDR3 is TGTGCCAGCAGTTTGGTCTGGGCCTCTGGGGCCAACGTCCTGACTTTC. This rearrangement joins TRBV27 to TRBJ2-6; D not certain. Germline CDR1 and CDR2: MNHEY and SMNVEV (reference sequence). The CDR3 extends over 16 amino acids. V was clipped by 3 bases and J by 0 bases, with 9 bases between them.

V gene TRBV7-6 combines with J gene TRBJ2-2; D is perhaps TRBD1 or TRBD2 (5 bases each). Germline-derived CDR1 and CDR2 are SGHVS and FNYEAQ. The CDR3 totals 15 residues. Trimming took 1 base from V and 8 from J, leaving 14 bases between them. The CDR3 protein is CASSLGDAVLGELFF. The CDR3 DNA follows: TGTGCCAGCAGCTTAGGGGACGCAGTATTGGGGGAGCTGTTTTTT.